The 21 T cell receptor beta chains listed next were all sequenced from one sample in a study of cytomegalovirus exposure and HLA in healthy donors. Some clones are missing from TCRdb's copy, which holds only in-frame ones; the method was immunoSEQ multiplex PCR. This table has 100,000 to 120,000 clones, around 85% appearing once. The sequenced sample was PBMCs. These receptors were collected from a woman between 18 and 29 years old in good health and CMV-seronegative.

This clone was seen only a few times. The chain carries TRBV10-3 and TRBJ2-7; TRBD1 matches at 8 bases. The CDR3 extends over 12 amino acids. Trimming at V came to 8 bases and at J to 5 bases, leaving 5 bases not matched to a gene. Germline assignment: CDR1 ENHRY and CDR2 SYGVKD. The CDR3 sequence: CAIGRGRNEQYF. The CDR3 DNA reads TGTGCCATCGGCAGGGGGCGTAACGAGCAGTACTTC.

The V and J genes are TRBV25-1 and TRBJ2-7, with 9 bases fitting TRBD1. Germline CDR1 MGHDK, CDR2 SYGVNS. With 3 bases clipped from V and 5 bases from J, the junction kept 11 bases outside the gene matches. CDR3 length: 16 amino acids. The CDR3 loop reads CASSDQDRDRVNEQYF. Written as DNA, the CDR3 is TGTGCCAGCAGTGATCAAGACCGGGACAGGGTAAACGAGCAGTACTTC.

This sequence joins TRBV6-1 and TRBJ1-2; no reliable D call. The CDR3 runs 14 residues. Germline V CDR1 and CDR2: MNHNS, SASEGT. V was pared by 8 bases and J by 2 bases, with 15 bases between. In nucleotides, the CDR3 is TGTGCCAGCTCAAAATTGTCAGGAAACTATGGCTACACCTTC. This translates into CASSKLSGNYGYTF.

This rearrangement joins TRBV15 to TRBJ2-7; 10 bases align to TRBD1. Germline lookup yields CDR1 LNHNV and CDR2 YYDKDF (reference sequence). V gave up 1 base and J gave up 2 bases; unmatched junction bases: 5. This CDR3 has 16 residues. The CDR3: CATSRVPGQGPYEQYF. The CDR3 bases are TGTGCCACCAGCAGAGTGCCGGGACAGGGGCCCTACGAGCAGTACTTC.

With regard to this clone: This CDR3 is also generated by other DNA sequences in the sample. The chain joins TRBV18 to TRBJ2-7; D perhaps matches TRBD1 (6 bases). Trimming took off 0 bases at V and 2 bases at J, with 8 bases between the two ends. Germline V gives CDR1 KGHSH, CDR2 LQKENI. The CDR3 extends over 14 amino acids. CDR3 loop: CASSPPDRPYEQYF. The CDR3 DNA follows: TGTGCCAGCTCACCACCGGACAGACCCTACGAGCAGTACTTC.

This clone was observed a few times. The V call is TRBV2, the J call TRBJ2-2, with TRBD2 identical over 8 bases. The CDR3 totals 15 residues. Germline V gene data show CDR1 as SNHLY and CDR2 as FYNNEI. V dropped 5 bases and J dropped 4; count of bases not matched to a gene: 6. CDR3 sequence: CASSPTSGPTGELFF. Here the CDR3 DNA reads TGTGCCAGCAGTCCTACTAGCGGCCCCACCGGGGAGCTGTTTTTT.

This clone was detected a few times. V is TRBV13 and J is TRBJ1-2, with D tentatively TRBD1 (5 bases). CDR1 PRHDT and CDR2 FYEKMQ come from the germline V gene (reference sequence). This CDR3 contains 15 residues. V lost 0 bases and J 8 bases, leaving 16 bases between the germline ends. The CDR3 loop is CASSLGRRVGYGYTF. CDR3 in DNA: TGTGCCAGCAGCTTAGGCCGCAGGGTAGGCTACGGCTACACCTTC.

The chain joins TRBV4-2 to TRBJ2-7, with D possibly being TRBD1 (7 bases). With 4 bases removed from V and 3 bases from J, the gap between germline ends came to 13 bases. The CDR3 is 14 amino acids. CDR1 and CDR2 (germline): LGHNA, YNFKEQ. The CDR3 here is CASSPSQGGYEQYF. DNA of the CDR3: TGTGCCAGCAGCCCTTCCCAGGGGGGCTACGAGCAGTACTTC.

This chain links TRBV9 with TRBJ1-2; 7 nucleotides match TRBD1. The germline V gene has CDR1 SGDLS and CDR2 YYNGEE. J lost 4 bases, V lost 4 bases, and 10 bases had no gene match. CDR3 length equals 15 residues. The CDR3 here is CASSLDRDRPYGYTF. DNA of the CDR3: TGTGCCAGCAGCCTAGACCGGGACAGACCCTATGGCTACACCTTC.

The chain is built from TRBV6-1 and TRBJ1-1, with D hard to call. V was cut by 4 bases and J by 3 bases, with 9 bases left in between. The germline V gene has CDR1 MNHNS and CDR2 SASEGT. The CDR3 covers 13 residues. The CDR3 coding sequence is TGTGCCAGCAGTGCTATATTGGACACTGAAGCTTTCTTT. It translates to CASSAILDTEAFF.

CDR3 sequence reads: CASSPGLAGTQETQYF. CDR3 DNA: TGTGCCAGCAGCCCGGGACTAGCGGGGACCCAAGAGACCCAGTACTTC. The rearrangement joins TRBV9 to TRBJ2-5, with 13 bases fitting TRBD2. The CDR3 extends over 16 amino acids. Losses at the gene ends were 4 bases for V and 1 base for J; bases not matched to a gene: 4. CDR1 is SGDLS, CDR2 YYNGEE, per germline. The whole variable domain, filled in from reference TRBV9 and TRBJ2-5, reads DSGVTQTPKHLITATGQRVTLRCSPRSGDLSVYWYQQSLDQGLQFLIQYYNGEERAKGNILERFSAQQFPDLHSELNLSSLELGDSALYFCASSPGLAGTQETQYFGPGTRLLVL.

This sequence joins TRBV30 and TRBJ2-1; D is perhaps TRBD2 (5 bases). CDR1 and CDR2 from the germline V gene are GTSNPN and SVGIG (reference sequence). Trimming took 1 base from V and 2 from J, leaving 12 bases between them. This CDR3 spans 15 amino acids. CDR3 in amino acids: CAWSEDYLPYNEQFF. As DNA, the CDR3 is TGTGCCTGGAGTGAAGACTATCTCCCCTACAATGAGCAGTTCTTC.

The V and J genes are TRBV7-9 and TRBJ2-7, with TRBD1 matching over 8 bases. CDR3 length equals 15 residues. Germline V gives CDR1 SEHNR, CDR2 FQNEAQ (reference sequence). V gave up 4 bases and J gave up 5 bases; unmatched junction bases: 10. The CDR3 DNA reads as TGTGCCAGCAGCTCTGTTGACAGGGGCCATGACGAGCAGTACTTC. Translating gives CASSSVDRGHDEQYF.

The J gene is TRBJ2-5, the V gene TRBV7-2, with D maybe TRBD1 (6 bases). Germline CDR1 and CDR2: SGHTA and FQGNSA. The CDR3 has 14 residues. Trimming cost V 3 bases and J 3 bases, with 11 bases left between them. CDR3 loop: CASSFGQIKETQYF. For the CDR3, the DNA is TGTGCCAGCAGCTTCGGACAGATCAAAGAGACCCAGTACTTC.

In DNA form, the CDR3 reads TGTGCCAGCAGTTTGGGGGGGGCCAACACTGAAGCTTTCTTT. This encodes CASSLGGANTEAFF. V is TRBV27 and J is TRBJ1-1, with D possibly matching TRBD1 (6 bases). There are 14 residues in the CDR3. The ends were cut back, 3 bases at V and 2 bases at J, with 10 bases in the middle. Germline values: CDR1 MNHEY, CDR2 SMNVEV (reference sequence).

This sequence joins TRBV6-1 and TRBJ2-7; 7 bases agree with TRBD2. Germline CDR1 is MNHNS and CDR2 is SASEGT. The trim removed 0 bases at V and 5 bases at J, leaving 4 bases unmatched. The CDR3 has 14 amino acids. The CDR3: CASSEALRGDEQYF. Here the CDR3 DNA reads TGTGCCAGCAGTGAAGCGCTTCGGGGGGACGAGCAGTACTTC.

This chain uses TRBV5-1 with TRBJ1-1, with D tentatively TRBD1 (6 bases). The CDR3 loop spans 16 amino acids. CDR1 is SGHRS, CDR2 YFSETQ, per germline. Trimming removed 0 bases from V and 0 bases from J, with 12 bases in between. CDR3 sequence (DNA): TGCGCCAGCAGCTTGGAAGGGGGGGTAGTGAACACTGAAGCTTTCTTT. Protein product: CASSLEGGVVNTEAFF.

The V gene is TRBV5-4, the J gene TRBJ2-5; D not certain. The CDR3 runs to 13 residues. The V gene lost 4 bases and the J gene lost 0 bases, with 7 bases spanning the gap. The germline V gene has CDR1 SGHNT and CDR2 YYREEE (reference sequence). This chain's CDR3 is CASSEENQETQYF. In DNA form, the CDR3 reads TGTGCCAGCAGCGAGGAAAACCAAGAGACCCAGTACTTC.

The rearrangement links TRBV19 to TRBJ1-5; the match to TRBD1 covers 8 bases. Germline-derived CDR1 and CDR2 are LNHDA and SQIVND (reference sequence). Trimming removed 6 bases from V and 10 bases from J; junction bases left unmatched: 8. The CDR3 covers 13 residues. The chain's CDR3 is CASSGQGIGPQHF. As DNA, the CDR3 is TGTGCCAGTAGCGGACAGGGTATTGGACCCCAGCATTTT.

CDR3 amino acids: CASGGGEYGYTF. CDR3 DNA sequence: TGTGCCAGCGGCGGGGGGGAATATGGCTACACCTTC. The genes are TRBV9 and TRBJ1-2; D may be TRBD1 (5 bases). Germline-derived CDR1 and CDR2 are SGDLS and YYNGEE. Trimming removed 7 bases from V and 5 bases from J, with 12 bases in between. There are 12 residues in the CDR3.

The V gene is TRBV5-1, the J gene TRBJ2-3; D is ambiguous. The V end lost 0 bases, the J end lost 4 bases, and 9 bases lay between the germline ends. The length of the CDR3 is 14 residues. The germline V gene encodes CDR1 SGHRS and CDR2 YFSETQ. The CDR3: CASSLGLVPDTQYF. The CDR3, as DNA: TGCGCCAGCAGCTTGGGACTGGTACCAGATACGCAGTATTTT.